This TCR beta chain is from a study of shared clonotypes between healthy human individuals. Across the study: Each donor's CD4 naive and CD4 memory cells filled three plates apiece, CD8 naive two, and CD8 memory one.

Several immunoSEQ 96-well plates shared each subset's DNA, each plate a replicate. Produced via immunoSEQ multiplex PCR; TCRdb's table is partial and in-frame only. The table lists around 1,900,000 clones, just under 95% of them singletons, with 1.5% to 2% in the top ten. The CDR3 sequence is 16 residues long. V lost 5 bases and J lost 4, with 20 bases in between. The germline CDR1 and CDR2 sequences are SGHVS and FQNEAQ. Study-wide results and limits: Depth of sequencing was expected to influence donor clonotype sharing.

CD45RO-negative CD8 cells positively selected for CCR7 made up the naive population, which excluded terminally differentiated effector memory CD45RA+ cells. A note on this clone: Its cognate antigen is unknown.

The sequencing input was naive CD8+ T cells from PBMCs. This chain joins TRBV7-8 and TRBJ1-1; the D gene is possibly TRBD1 (5 bases). The receptor was isolated from a man between 18 and 35 years old in good health. Some clones in this sample may be carry-over from other donors' samples. The DNA of the CDR3 is TGTGCCAGCAGCCTTAGAGGGCAGGGAGGTTTCACTGAAGCTTTCTTT. Encoded protein: CASSLRGQGGFTEAFF.